This T cell receptor (beta chain) was retrieved from a study of blood T cell repertoires in COVID-19. Looking at the study overall: There were acute and convalescent COVID-19 samples, and they came from the United States, Italy and Spain. PBMCs, B-cell-depleted T cells, or T cells were the source of the cDNA or gDNA that made up the material.

Methods used by the authors: Estimation of nucleated cell counts relied on the amplification of reference gene primers. Clones were sequenced by immunoSEQ multiplex PCR, and TCRdb holds only the in-frame ones, with some missing. That table is the source of V, J and clone size, and D and trimming were worked out from the DNA. The sample includes about 210,000 clones, about 91% seen only once; the top ten take about 4.8%. The sample consisted of peripheral blood. This receptor was taken from a woman aged 40 to 49 with acute or convalescent COVID-19.

The CDR3 loop is CAISLTPGQGSGYTF. DNA for the CDR3: TGTGCCATCAGTCTGACGCCGGGACAGGGAAGTGGCTACACCTTC. The rearrangement joins TRBV10-3 to TRBJ1-2; 9 nucleotides match TRBD1. The V gene's germline CDR1 is ENHRY and CDR2 SYGVKD. This CDR3 is built from 15 residues. J lost 7 bases, V lost 5 bases, and 11 bases had no gene match.